This T cell receptor beta chain was recorded in a study of a mutant IDH1 vaccine in newly diagnosed glioma. On the study more broadly: The therapy given earlier, which was standard therapy, consisted of radiotherapy, temozolomide, or both, and most of the patients received both. Study outcomes and limitations: Pseudoprogression appears to have had no connection to changes in top peripheral T cell clonotypes.

Clones were read by immunoSEQ multiplex PCR, and TCRdb kept only the in-frame ones, dropping some. The sample consists of about 82,000 clones, 85% of them appearing once. The time point denotes: week 23, last vaccination. Vaccine doses each comprised 300 ug of mutant IDH1 20-mer peptide, with topical imiquimod. The donor cohort comprised cases of new WHO grade 3 or 4 IDH1-mutant, ATRX-lost astrocytoma. With respect to this clone: Its antigen remains unknown.

Germline V gene lookup returns CDR1 SGHNT and CDR2 YYREEE (reference sequence). The CDR3 has 16 amino acids. V gave up 4 bases and J gave up 2 bases; unmatched junction bases: 7. This chain links TRBV5-4 with TRBJ2-5; 11 positions agree with TRBD2. Sample: PBMCs, taken from a glioma patient whose treatment included an IDH1 peptide vaccine. This receptor was obtained from a man aged 25-45 years with glioma. Some clones in this sample may be carry-over from other donors' samples. The CDR3 DNA is TGTGCCAGCAGCCCCACTAGCGGGGGCTGGCAAGAGACCCAGTACTTC. Its protein product is CASSPTSGGWQETQYF.